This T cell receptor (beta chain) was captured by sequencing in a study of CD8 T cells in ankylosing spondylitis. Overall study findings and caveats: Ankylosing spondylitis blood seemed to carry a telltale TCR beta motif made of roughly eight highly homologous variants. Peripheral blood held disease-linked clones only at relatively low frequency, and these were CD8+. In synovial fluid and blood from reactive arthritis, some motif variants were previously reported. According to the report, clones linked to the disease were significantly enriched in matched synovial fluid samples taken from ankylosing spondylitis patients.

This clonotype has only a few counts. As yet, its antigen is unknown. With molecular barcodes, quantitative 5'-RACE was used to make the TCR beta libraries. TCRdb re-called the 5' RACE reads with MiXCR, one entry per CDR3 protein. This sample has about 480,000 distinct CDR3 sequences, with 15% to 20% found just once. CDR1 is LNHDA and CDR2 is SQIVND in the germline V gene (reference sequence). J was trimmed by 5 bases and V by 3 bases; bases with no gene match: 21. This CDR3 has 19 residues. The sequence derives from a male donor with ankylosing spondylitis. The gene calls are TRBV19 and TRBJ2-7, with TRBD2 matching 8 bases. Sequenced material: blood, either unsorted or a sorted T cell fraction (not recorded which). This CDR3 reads CASSIRSATSGGPRNEQYF. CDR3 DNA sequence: TGTGCCAGTAGTATCAGGTCCGCTACGTCGGGAGGGCCGCGGAACGAGCAGTACTTC.